The T cell receptor (beta chain) described here comes from a study of blood T cell repertoires in COVID-19. Study at large: The United States, Italy and Spain supplied acute and convalescent COVID-19 samples. The cDNA or gDNA used as material had been derived from T cells, B-cell-depleted T cells, or PBMCs.

In the authors' workflow: Reference gene primers were amplified, and this amplification served to estimate nucleated cell counts. Sequencing used immunoSEQ multiplex PCR; TCRdb keeps in-frame clones, though not all of them. V and J calls and clone size are given by that table; D and trimming were obtained from the DNA. The sample contains under 35,000 clones, 65% to 90% of which appear only once. The V and J ends lost 7 bases and 1 base respectively, with 14 bases between them. The CDR3 loop spans 15 amino acids. Per the germline V gene, CDR1 is SGHTA and CDR2 is FQGNSA. The sequencing input was peripheral blood. This sequence was found in a man aged 70-80 years with active COVID-19. V and J are TRBV7-2 and TRBJ1-5; TRBD1 might be the D (5 bases). CDR3 sequence (DNA): TGTGCCAGCACTCAGGGAGGCAGGAGCAATCAGCCCCAGCATTTT. This codes for CASTQGGRSNQPQHF.